The 15 T cell receptor beta chains below all came from one sample that was sequenced in a study of cytomegalovirus exposure and HLA in healthy donors. The PCR employed 60 Vbeta primers together with 13 Jbeta primers. Sequenced by immunoSEQ multiplex PCR; TCRdb stores in-frame clones only, minus some. The sample records roughly 150,000 clones, roughly 84% being singletons. Material: PBMCs. Every receptor here comes from a woman between 18 and 29 years old in good health and CMV-seronegative.

The genes are TRBV10-1 and TRBJ2-5; 9 bases agree with TRBD1. Germline V gene sequence: CDR1 WNHNN, CDR2 SYGVQD (reference sequence). V was pared by 6 bases and J by 11 bases, with 7 bases of the junction left unmatched. CDR3 length: 12 residues. The CDR3 DNA follows: TGCGCCAGCAGCTCCGGGACAGGGATACAGTACTTC. Residues: CASSSGTGIQYF.

A remark on this clone: Other DNA sequences in the sample encode the same CDR3. The chain recombines TRBV19 with TRBJ1-5, with D perhaps matching TRBD1 (6 bases). The CDR3 spans 12 residues. V dropped 2 bases and J dropped 7 bases, with 6 bases sitting between them. CDR1 and CDR2 from the germline V gene are LNHDA and SQIVND (reference sequence). The CDR3 is CASSIRGQPQHF. The CDR3 nucleotides are TGTGCCAGTAGTATAAGGGGGCAGCCCCAGCATTTT. Full variable domain (rest looked up from reference TRBV19 and TRBJ1-5): DGGITQSPKYLFRKEGQNVTLSCEQNLNHDAMYWYRQDPGQGLRLIYYSQIVNDFQKGDIAEGYSVSREKKESFPLTVTSAQKNPTAFYLCASSIRGQPQHFGDGTRLSIL.

The chain uses TRBV2 and TRBJ2-1, with TRBD2 matching over 10 bases. There are 14 residues in the CDR3. After removal of 10 bases from V and 7 bases from J, the junction contained 10 bases not matched to a gene. Looked up from germline, CDR1 is SNHLY and CDR2 is FYNNEI. The CDR3 DNA follows: TGTGCCACCACCCTAGCGGGAGTAGGGAATGAGCAGTTCTTC. This sequence encodes CATTLAGVGNEQFF.

V is TRBV18 and J is TRBJ1-5, with a possible D match to TRBD1 (5 bases). The ends were cut back, 2 bases at V and 3 bases at J, with 11 bases in the middle. The CDR3 contains 15 residues. Germline V CDR1 and CDR2: KGHSH, LQKENI. The CDR3 nucleotides are TGTGCCAGCTCACCAGGCGGGGCCCTCAATCAGCCCCAGCATTTT. This encodes CASSPGGALNQPQHF.

This chain uses TRBV2 with TRBJ1-5, with a weak D call TRBD1 (5 bases). The CDR3 sequence is 14 residues long. Germline V CDR1 and CDR2: SNHLY, FYNNEI. Between the trimmed V and J ends, which lost 8 bases and 5 bases, there was a span of 16 bases. The CDR3 DNA is TGTGCCAGCGGGGACTTAGGAATCTATCAGCCCCAGCATTTT. Translated, it gives CASGDLGIYQPQHF.

V gene TRBV10-3 combines with J gene TRBJ2-6; 10 bases map to TRBD1. CDR1 ENHRY and CDR2 SYGVKD come from the germline V gene. V lost 0 bases to trimming and J lost 0 bases; unmatched junction nucleotides: 2. The CDR3 length is 18 residues. The CDR3 loop is CAISESRQGASGANVLTF. In DNA form, the CDR3 reads TGTGCCATCAGTGAGTCGAGACAGGGGGCCTCTGGGGCCAACGTCCTGACTTTC.

The chain joins TRBV16 to TRBJ2-3, with TRBD1 as a possible D gene (5 bases). The V and J ends lost 0 bases and 0 bases respectively, with 7 bases between them. The germline V gene encodes CDR1 KGHSY and CDR2 FQNENV. This CDR3 is 15 amino acids long. CDR3 loop: CASSQSGPSTDTQYF. In nucleotides, the CDR3 is TGTGCCAGCAGCCAATCGGGGCCGAGCACAGATACGCAGTATTTT.

This rearrangement joins TRBV5-1 to TRBJ2-5; TRBD1 matches 9 bases. CDR3 length equals 15 residues. CDR1 SGHRS and CDR2 YFSETQ come from the germline V gene. J lost 2 bases, V lost 5 bases, and 7 bases had no gene match. CDR3 in DNA: TGCGCCAGCAGGGTCGACAGGGGGGGTCAAGAGACCCAGTACTTC. It is translated as CASRVDRGGQETQYF.

This chain uses TRBV5-4 with TRBJ1-2, with D tentatively TRBD1 (6 bases). From germline, CDR1 is SGHNT and CDR2 YYREEE (reference sequence). CDR3 length: 14 amino acids. Trimming removed 5 bases from V and 2 bases from J, with 13 bases in between. CDR3 in DNA: TGTGCCAGCAGGGCCCAGGGGCCCAACTATGGCTACACCTTC. Translated: CASRAQGPNYGYTF. Full variable domain (missing parts from reference TRBV5-4 and TRBJ1-2): ETGVTQSPTHLIKTRGQQVTLRCSSQSGHNTVSWYQQALGQGPQFIFQYYREEENGRGNFPPRFSGLQFPNYSSELNVNALELDDSALYLCASRAQGPNYGYTFGSGTRLTVV.

V is TRBV7-6 and J is TRBJ1-4, with 8 nucleotides matching TRBD1. J lost 8 bases, V lost 4 bases, and 9 bases had no gene match. Looked up from germline, CDR1 is SGHVS and CDR2 is FNYEAQ. The CDR3 totals 15 residues. The CDR3 DNA sequence: TGTGCCAGCAGCTCGCAGGGGGCTGCAGGAGAAAAACTGTTTTTT. It yields the protein CASSSQGAAGEKLFF.

The chain recombines TRBV29-1 with TRBJ2-7, with D perhaps TRBD1 (5 bases). Trimming took off 0 bases at V and 4 bases at J, with 13 bases between the two ends. This CDR3 region has 14 residues. Germline-derived CDR1 and CDR2 are SQVTM and ANQGSEA. The CDR3: CSVEERGNFYEQYF. CDR3 nucleotides: TGCAGCGTTGAAGAAAGGGGAAATTTTTACGAGCAGTACTTC.

Notes on this clone: One end of the junction varies from germline; a read error may be responsible. The V call is TRBV28, the J call TRBJ1-2, with D perhaps matching TRBD1 (5 bases). This CDR3 region has 15 residues. From germline, CDR1 is MDHEN and CDR2 SYDVKM. CDR3 DNA: TGTGCCAGCAGTATATGGGGGGGGAGGGACTATGGCTACACCTTC. It is translated as CASSIWGGRDYGYTF.

The CDR3: CASSDGLANTGELFF. DNA of the CDR3: TGTGCCAGCTCCGACGGTCTAGCGAACACCGGGGAGCTGTTTTTT. This chain uses TRBV28 with TRBJ2-2; D unresolved. In germline, CDR1 is MDHEN, CDR2 SYDVKM. CDR3 length: 15 amino acids. Trimming stripped 8 bases from V and 0 bases from J, with 13 bases between.

The chain links TRBV4-3 to TRBJ1-1; unclear D gene. Germline V gene data show CDR1 as LGHNA and CDR2 as YSLEER. V was clipped by 1 base and J by 7 bases, with 10 bases between them. CDR3 length: 13 amino acids. CDR3 sequence (DNA): TGCGCCAGCAGCCAAGTCCGGGAAAGTGAAGCTTTCTTT. Translation gives CASSQVRESEAFF.

This chain connects TRBV4-2 to TRBJ2-1; D gene uncertain. V was clipped by 1 base and J by 9 bases, with 10 bases between them. The CDR3 is 13 amino acids. CDR1 LGHNA and CDR2 YNFKEQ come from the germline V gene. The CDR3 sequence: CASSQGTGFEQFF. The CDR3 DNA sequence: TGTGCCAGCAGCCAAGGAACCGGGTTTGAGCAGTTCTTC.